Listed below are T cell receptor beta chains from one sample, sequenced in a study of blood T cells in healthy people across ages. TCRdb independently ran MiXCR on the 5' RACE reads; one entry per CDR3 protein. The sample includes 890,000 or so distinct CDR3 sequences, approximately 67% of them seen just once. Sequencing was carried out using blood. These receptors all stem from a man between 25 and 39 years old in good health. The CDR3 runs from the conserved cysteine through the conserved F or W. The D gene is left open where the match is weak. Rows may omit the clone size; those that give it use once, few, many or a size class.

V	J	D	size	DNA	CDR3
TRBV2	TRBJ1-6	TRBD1	once	TGTGCCAGCGGAAGGGACAGCCTCAATTCACCCCTCCACTTT	CASGRDSLNSPLHF
TRBV24-1	TRBJ2-3	.	many	TGTGCCACCAGTGACCCGGCAGAGGGCTATAGAGATACGCAGTATTTT	CATSDPAEGYRDTQYF
TRBV4-2	TRBJ2-3	TRBD2	.	TGTGCCAGCAGCCAAGTTGCGAGCGGGGGTGCAGATACGCAGTATTTT	CASSQVASGGADTQYF
TRBV5-1	TRBJ2-1	TRBD2	once	TGCGCCAGCAGCTACGGACTAGCGGGGCACAATGAGCAGTTCTTC	CASSYGLAGHNEQFF
TRBV4-2	TRBJ2-5	.	.	TGTGCCAGCAGCCAAACCCGGGACGGGCAAGAGACCCAGTACTTC	CASSQTRDGQETQYF
TRBV27	TRBJ2-7	.	few	TGTGCCAGCAGTTTGAAGGGCGGCCACACCCCACTCGAGCAGTACTTC	CASSLKGGHTPLEQYF
TRBV15	TRBJ2-7	TRBD2	once	TGTGCCGCCAGCAGAGATCTAGCGGCCTACGAGCAGTACTTC	CAASRDLAAYEQYF
TRBV4-2	TRBJ2-5	.	.	TGTGCCAGCAGCCAAGAGGTGACAGAAGAGACCCAGTACTTC	CASSQEVTEETQYF
TRBV5-6	TRBJ1-2	.	.	TGTGCCAGCAGCTGGTGGGGAATCTATGGCTACACCTTC	CASSWWGIYGYTF
TRBV4-3	TRBJ2-7	.	.	TGCGCCAGCAGCCAAGACAGGACCTTAGACGAGCAGTACTTC	CASSQDRTLDEQYF
TRBV10-3	TRBJ2-4	.	.	TGTGCCATCAGTGACGGGGGAACCAAAAACATTCAGTACTTC	CAISDGGTKNIQYF